The TCR beta chain described here comes from a study of blood T cells in healthy people across ages. In its sample, this clonotype was seen a few times. Through a sample-barcoded 5' primer and a J-beta primer mix, a second PCR was run for roughly 7 to 11 cycles. Via MiXCR, TCRdb re-called the 5' RACE reads, giving one row per CDR3 protein. The sample holds under 2 million distinct CDR3 sequences, roughly 32% seen once. Specimen: blood. The TCR comes from a woman aged 25-40 years in good health.

The CDR3 DNA sequence: TGTGCCAGCAGTCCTGCGCTGGGGTGGAATGAGCAGTTCTTC. Residues: CASSPALGWNEQFF. This chain uses TRBV28 with TRBJ2-1; D gene ambiguous. V shed 5 bases and J shed 7 bases, with 15 bases lying between them. The germline CDR1 and CDR2 sequences are MDHEN and SYDVKM. The CDR3 length is 14 residues.